This T cell receptor beta chain was identified in a study of metastatic and nonmetastatic thyroid tumors. In the study overall: Malignant and benign thyroid patients had repertoires compared in peripheral blood and tumor or nodule tissue.

Per the study methods: What underpinned the distant-metastasis classifier for papillary thyroid cancer was the set of CDR3 differences across clinicopathological groups. TCRdb re-analyzed the PCR reads using MiXCR. The V and J calls were not made by the authors but by TCRdb's processing. The sample records around 15,000 clones, over 25% being singletons. This clone has more than one count but fewer than ten. No antigen is known for it. Patients had received no treatment of any kind before thyroid surgery. Study observations and caveats: Across blood and tumor, TCR beta diversity in malignant thyroid tumors was reportedly significantly higher than in benign nodules.

The CDR3 consists of 15 residues. Germline CDR1 reads MNHNS; CDR2 reads SASEGT. V shed 6 bases and J 5 bases; nucleotides not matched to a gene: 5. This TCR derives from a male donor with papillary thyroid cancer or a benign thyroid nodule (not recorded which). Some clones in this sample may be carry-over from other donors' samples. V usage is TRBV6-1 and J usage is TRBJ2-3, with TRBD2 identical over 13 bases. Sequenced sample: tumor tissue. For the CDR3, the DNA is TGTGCCAGCAGCAGGACTAGCGGGGGTGAAGATACGCAGTATTTT. Its protein is CASSRTSGGEDTQYF.